The 13 T cell receptor beta chains listed next were all sequenced from one sample in a study of T cell repertoires in cytomegalovirus infection. TCRdb reprocessed the reads with MiXCR, giving one entry per CDR3 protein. This table holds roughly 250,000 distinct CDR3 sequences, 20% to 25% found once. The sample was CD8+ T cells from PBMCs. These receptors originate from a human donor in good health (CMV status not recorded). Some clones in this sample may be carry-over from other donors' samples.

The V call is TRBV5-5, the J call TRBJ1-5; possibly TRBD1 for D (5 bases). This CDR3 is 16 amino acids long. Germline V CDR1 and CDR2: SGHKS, YYEKEE (reference sequence). Trimming pared 4 bases from V and 3 bases from J, leaving 17 bases between. The CDR3 coding sequence is TGTGCCAGCAGCCCTTGGGGCCCCGGGGCCAATCAGCCCCAGCATTTT. Its protein is CASSPWGPGANQPQHF. Using reference TRBV5-5 and TRBJ1-5 for the parts outside the CDR3, the full variable domain is DAGVTQSPTHLIKTRGQQVTLRCSPISGHKSVSWYQQVLGQGPQFIFQYYEKEERGRGNFPDRFSARQFPNYSSELNVNALLLGDSALYLCASSPWGPGANQPQHFGDGTRLSIL.

In its sample, this clonotype was seen many times. V and J are TRBV7-6 and TRBJ2-5; the D is unclear. The CDR3 contains 15 residues. Germline values: CDR1 SGHVS, CDR2 FNYEAQ. Trimming cost V 3 bases and J 1 base, with 12 bases left between them. The CDR3: CASSFSPRVQETQYF. Written as DNA, the CDR3 is TGTGCCAGCAGCTTCAGTCCAAGGGTCCAAGAGACCCAGTACTTC.

The V gene is TRBV7-9, the J gene TRBJ2-5; D could derive from TRBD1 or TRBD2 (5 bases each). V lost 4 bases to trimming and J lost 0 bases, with 21 bases between them. The CDR3 sequence is 18 residues long. The germline V gene encodes CDR1 SEHNR and CDR2 FQNEAQ (reference sequence). The CDR3: CASSSNLWGGGHQETQYF. CDR3 coding DNA: TGTGCCAGCAGCTCCAACCTTTGGGGTGGGGGTCACCAAGAGACCCAGTACTTC.

The sample holds a few counts of this clonotype. J is TRBJ1-4 and V is TRBV6-2 or TRBV6-3; D is unclear. This CDR3 region has 11 residues. V gave up 7 bases and J gave up 8 bases, with 8 bases separating them. Germline-derived CDR1 and CDR2 are MNHEY and SVGEGT. As DNA, the CDR3 is TGTGCCAGCACGCCGGGAGAAAAACTGTTTTTT. Protein sequence: CASTPGEKLFF.

This clonotype has only a few counts. V is TRBV6-1 and J is TRBJ1-1; 9 nucleotides agree with TRBD1. With 5 bases clipped from V and 1 base from J, the junction kept 8 bases outside the gene matches. The germline CDR1 and CDR2 sequences are MNHNS and SASEGT. CDR3 size: 16 residues. CDR3 DNA: TGTGCCAGCAGTTCCCGGACAGGGGAAAAGAACACTGAAGCTTTCTTT. It codes for CASSSRTGEKNTEAFF.

This clonotype has a count of ten or more. The chain recombines TRBV27 with TRBJ2-3, with D hard to call. The CDR3 loop spans 13 amino acids. Germline V CDR1 and CDR2: MNHEY, SMNVEV (reference sequence). Deletions cut 4 bases from V and 2 bases from J, with 7 bases between. This CDR3 reads CASSWAFTDTQYF. The CDR3 nucleotides are TGTGCCAGCAGTTGGGCATTCACAGATACGCAGTATTTT.

This chain uses TRBV19 with TRBJ1-1; D unclear. This CDR3 is built from 13 residues. Trimming pared 4 bases from V and 7 bases from J, leaving 13 bases between. CDR1 and CDR2 from the germline V gene are LNHDA and SQIVND (reference sequence). CDR3 sequence: CASSKRGTDEAFF. The CDR3 nucleotides read TGTGCCAGTAGTAAACGGGGTACAGATGAAGCTTTCTTT.

This clonotype appeared a few times. This chain uses TRBV6-6 with TRBJ1-6, with D hard to call. Trimming left V 5 bases short and J 7 bases short, with 12 bases between. The germline V gene has CDR1 MNHNY and CDR2 SVGAGI (reference sequence). The CDR3 spans 14 residues. The CDR3 spells CASSLLVENSPLHF. CDR3 nucleotide sequence: TGTGCCAGCAGTCTCTTAGTGGAGAATTCACCCCTCCACTTT.

J is TRBJ2-2 and V is TRBV2, with D uncertain. CDR1 and CDR2 from the germline V gene are SNHLY and FYNNEI. V was pared by 9 bases and J by 1 base, with 15 bases between. The CDR3 is made up of 15 amino acids. The chain's CDR3 is CASIPGLLNTGELFF. CDR3 DNA sequence: TGTGCCAGTATTCCCGGGCTATTGAACACCGGGGAGCTGTTTTTT. Full variable domain (missing parts from reference TRBV2 and TRBJ2-2): EPEVTQTPSHQVTQMGQEVILRCVPISNHLYFYWYRQILGQKVEFLVSFYNNEISEKSEIFDDQFSVERPDGSNFTLKIRSTKLEDSAMYFCASIPGLLNTGELFFGEGSRLTVL.

V gene TRBV11-2 combines with J gene TRBJ1-1, with D hard to call. The CDR3 loop spans 13 amino acids. The V gene lost 8 bases and the J gene lost 5 bases, with 15 bases spanning the gap. Germline CDR1 reads SGHAT; CDR2 reads FQNNGV. The CDR3 reads CASAREATTEAFF. The CDR3 DNA reads as TGTGCCAGCGCCCGGGAGGCGACGACTGAAGCTTTCTTT.

The chain employs TRBV28 and TRBJ1-2; a weak D match, TRBD1 (5 bases). The V and J ends lost 0 bases and 6 bases respectively, with 17 bases between them. CDR3 length: 16 amino acids. Looked up from germline, CDR1 is MDHEN and CDR2 is SYDVKM. The CDR3 nucleotides are TGTGCCAGCAGTTTATGGGGGCGGGGGGTGGCAAATGGCTACACCTTC. Residues: CASSLWGRGVANGYTF.

This clonotype was detected a few times. A much larger clone sits a single nucleotide away, making a read error possible. This chain links TRBV12-3 or TRBV12-4 with TRBJ2-7; D is possibly TRBD1 (6 bases). CDR3 size: 12 residues. Trimming took off 6 bases at V and 3 bases at J, with 9 bases between the two ends. The CDR3 DNA is TGTGCCAGCAGGGACAGTGGCTACGAGCAGTACTTC. This encodes CASRDSGYEQYF.

The sample holds one count of this clonotype. CDR3 DNA sequence: TGTGCCAGCAGCTTAGCGCCGGGACTAGCGGGGCGAGCGTACGAGCAGTACTTC. Residues: CASSLAPGLAGRAYEQYF. The V gene is TRBV11-1, the J gene TRBJ2-7; TRBD2 matches at 13 bases. Germline assignment: CDR1 SGHAT and CDR2 FQDESV (reference sequence). The trim removed 0 bases at V and 4 bases at J, leaving 9 bases unmatched. The CDR3 is 18 amino acids.